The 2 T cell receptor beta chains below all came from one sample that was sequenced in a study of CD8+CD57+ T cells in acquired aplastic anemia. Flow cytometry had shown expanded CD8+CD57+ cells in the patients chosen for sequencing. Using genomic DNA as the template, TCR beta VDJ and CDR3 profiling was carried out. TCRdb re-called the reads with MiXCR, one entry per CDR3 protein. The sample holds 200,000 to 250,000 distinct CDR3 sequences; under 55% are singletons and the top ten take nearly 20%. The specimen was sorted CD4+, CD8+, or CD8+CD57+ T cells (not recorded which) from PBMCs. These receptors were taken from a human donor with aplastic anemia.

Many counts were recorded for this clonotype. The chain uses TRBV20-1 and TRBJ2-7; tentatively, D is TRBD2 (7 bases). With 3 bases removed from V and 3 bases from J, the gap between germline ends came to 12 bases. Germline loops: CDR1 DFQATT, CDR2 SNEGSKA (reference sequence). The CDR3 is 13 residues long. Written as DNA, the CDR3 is TGCAGTGCTAGGTCGGGGGGCAGCTACGAGCAGTACTTC. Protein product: CSARSGGSYEQYF.

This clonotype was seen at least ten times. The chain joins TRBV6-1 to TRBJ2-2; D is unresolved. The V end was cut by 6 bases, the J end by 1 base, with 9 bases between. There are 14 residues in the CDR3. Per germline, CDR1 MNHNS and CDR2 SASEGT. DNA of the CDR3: TGTGCCAGCAGCCGTAGTGGGAACACCGGGGAGCTGTTTTTT. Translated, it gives CASSRSGNTGELFF.